This TCR beta chain is from a study of memory B cells and T cells in multiple sclerosis (dated by TCRdb to the late 2010s). General notes on the study: TCR beta repertoires of autoproliferating peripheral T cells were compared with the TCR beta repertoires of brain lesion-infiltrating T cells in multiple sclerosis patients. TCR sequencing included two multiple sclerosis patients for whom either brain lesions at autopsy or brain-infiltrating cells from biopsy were available. Paper-wide results and their limitations: Because clone-set sizes differed between compartments, counts of shared clonotypes were influenced and normalization was required.

The immunoSEQ Platform was used to amplify TCRbeta CDR3 regions from extracted genomic DNA. Multiplex PCR, high-throughput sequencing and a vendor bioinformatics pipeline were combined in the immunoSEQ assay. Turning to the authors' computational methods: Non-productive sequences and CDR3s shorter than 4 amino acids were excluded, and clonotype frequencies were recalculated for each sample. In immunoSEQ Analyzer 2.0, shared clonotypes were identified as identical CDR3 amino acid, V gene and J gene sequences. Repertoire overlap was normalized by dividing shared clonotype counts by the product of both clone-set sizes, with the result scaled by 1000 into arbitrary units. TCRdb mirrors the immuneACCESS table, restricted to in-frame sequences. Some clones are absent from its copies; in checked studies, under half trace to an unresolved V gene, and the reason for the others is unknown. V and J calls and clone size are as listed in that table; D and trimming were resolved from the DNA. For this sample the table gives fewer than 9,000 clones, of which roughly 61% were detected only once. The ten largest clonotypes hold roughly a third of the sample.

Spanning cysteine to phenylalanine, the CDR3 consists of 14 amino acids. CDR3 DNA is the only sequence kept; it has 42 bases, read in frame from the first base. Based on the germline V gene, the CDR1 and CDR2 sequences are ENHRY and SYGVKD. The V end loses 0 bases and the J end loses 2 bases, and a stretch of 8 bases separates them. For this clone: Its cognate antigen has yet to be identified. Base qualities are missing; no much larger clone stands one base away.

PBMCs were isolated by Ficoll density gradient centrifugation and cryopreserved before use. Input material: memory (CD45RO+) CD8+ T cells from blood. What the cell subset or site label conveys for this sample: CD45RO+ memory T cells sorted from peripheral blood. The chain is encoded by TRBV10-3 joined to TRBJ2-7, with TRBD2 as a weak D call on 5 bases. This receptor was obtained from a human donor with multiple sclerosis. The nucleotide sequence reads TGTGCCATCAGTGAGTCGGAGGAGGCCTACGAGCAGTACTTC. Its product reads: CAISESEEAYEQYF.